This T cell receptor (beta chain) emerged from a study of T cells in AML relapse after transplant (dated by TCRdb to the late 2010s). The study in broad terms: Clinically matched patients in whom long-term complete remission was maintained, with more than 3 years of follow-up, were used as remission controls. Bone marrow collected about 1 year after HSCT from patients who maintained complete remission served as the remission samples. In this retrospective study, inhibitory receptor expression and TCR repertoires of bone marrow T cells were examined in patients given allogeneic HSCT for myeloid malignancy.

From cysteine to phenylalanine, the CDR3 is 12 amino acids long. Only the CDR3 DNA stays, 36 bases, in frame from base 1. For CDR1 and CDR2, the germline V gene (reference sequence) lists DFQATT and SNEGSKA. V and J are truncated by 4 bases and 1 base respectively, leaving an intervening sequence of 6 bases. As regards this clonotype: There is no known antigen for this receptor. Base qualities are not recorded, but no much larger clone differs from it by a single base.

The full study reports these points: The TCR repertoire comparisons were based on very few samples, with only a few individuals in each group for unsorted bone marrow.

Libraries were prepared through PCR. TCR alpha and beta chains were amplified from RNA with a modified RACE PCR protocol rather than multiplex PCR. The libraries were sequenced on an Illumina MiSeq, and sample-specific barcode combinations were used to demultiplex the raw reads. Per the original workflow: TCR clonotypes were identified from the sequencing reads using MiXCR software. TCRdb handled the public reads itself, with Q25 trimming in fastp and clone calling in MiXCR, and kept productive beta chains. Rows with a matching CDR3 protein are joined into one entry that keeps the most common DNA and genes. These V and J calls originate from TCRdb's pipeline instead of the authors' own analysis. The sample table holds under 4,000 distinct CDR3 sequences, of which over 8.5% were seen once. Clones ranked in the top ten supply about a third of the sample.

The TCR was taken from a human donor who had a stem cell transplant for acute myeloid leukemia. Where a transplant has occurred, the graft donor may have supplied some of the T cells. The source material was bone marrow, either the whole sample or a sorted T cell fraction (not recorded which), sampled in complete remission. The rearranged segments are TRBV20-1 and TRBJ2-3; TRBD2 is possibly the D segment (5 matching bases). The CDR3 is CSAKEGTDTQYF. The DNA sequence is given as TGCAGTGCTAAGGAGGGCACAGATACGCAGTATTTT.